Below, 17 T cell receptor beta chains from the same sample are listed, as sequenced in a study of shared clonotypes between healthy human individuals. The protocol was immunoSEQ multiplex PCR, while the TCRdb copy is restricted to in-frame clones and leaves out a portion. The data hold around 1,100,000 clones, with roughly 77% observed a single time. Sequencing was carried out using memory CD4+ T cells from PBMCs. The sample's subset: CD45RA-negative fraction. Source of these receptors: a man aged 18 to 29 in good health. Some clones in this sample may be carry-over from other donors' samples.

This chain joins TRBV5-1 and TRBJ1-5; 9 bases are a match to TRBD1. Germline V gene data show CDR1 as SGHRS and CDR2 as YFSETQ. The junction had 4 bases not matched to a gene; V was cut back by 4 bases and J by 5 bases. The CDR3 length is 14 residues. The CDR3 spells CASSPGQGDQPQHF. CDR3 DNA: TGCGCCAGCAGCCCGGGACAGGGCGATCAGCCCCAGCATTTT. The full variable domain, with the rest looked up from reference TRBV5-1 and TRBJ1-5, is KAGVTQTPRYLIKTRGQQVTLSCSPISGHRSVSWYQQTPGQGLQFLFEYFSETQRNKGNFPGRFSGRQFSNSRSEMNVSTLELGDSALYLCASSPGQGDQPQHFGDGTRLSIL.

The chain joins TRBV5-1 to TRBJ2-7, with D possibly TRBD2 on 5 matching bases. Germline-derived CDR1 and CDR2 are SGHRS and YFSETQ. The CDR3 covers 12 residues. The ends were cut back, 5 bases at V and 2 bases at J, with 8 bases in the middle. The CDR3 loop reads CASRDSTYEQYF. CDR3 coding DNA: TGCGCCAGCAGGGACTCGACCTACGAGCAGTACTTC.

The rearrangement links TRBV2 to TRBJ2-7; D unresolved. This CDR3 comprises 13 residues. Germline V gives CDR1 SNHLY, CDR2 FYNNEI. Trimming stripped 5 bases from V and 2 bases from J, with 10 bases between. CDR3 sequence (DNA): TGTGCCAGCAGTACCCAGGTACCCTACGAGCAGTACTTC. It encodes CASSTQVPYEQYF.

The chain uses TRBV7-3 and TRBJ2-4; possible D gene TRBD2, 6 bases. The ends were cut back, 5 bases at V and 10 bases at J, with 15 bases in the middle. This CDR3 has 13 amino acids. Per the germline V gene, CDR1 is SGHTA and CDR2 is FQGTGA. Here the CDR3 reads CASSLSGSGIQYF. CDR3 DNA: TGTGCCAGCAGCCTATCGGGCAGCGGGATTCAGTACTTC.

The rearrangement links TRBV5-5 to TRBJ1-3, with a possible D match to TRBD1 (5 bases). V lost 3 bases, J lost 0 bases, and 13 bases lay in between. The germline V gene has CDR1 SGHKS and CDR2 YYEKEE (reference sequence). The CDR3 sequence is 16 residues long. As DNA, the CDR3 is TGTGCCAGCAGCTCCACCGGGACCCACTCTGGAAACACCATATATTTT. Translated, it gives CASSSTGTHSGNTIYF.

V gene TRBV7-3 combines with J gene TRBJ2-3; 7 positions match TRBD1. This CDR3 is built from 14 residues. Germline V gene sequence: CDR1 SGHTA, CDR2 FQGTGA. J gave up 2 bases and V 4 bases, and 3 bases lay outside the gene matches. CDR3 coding DNA: TGTGCCAGCAGCTCGACAGGGCTCACAGATACGCAGTATTTT. Translated: CASSSTGLTDTQYF.

This clone was counted between two and nine times. The CDR3 DNA reads TGCGCCAGCAGCGCCTTCCGGGGGGAAACCGGGGAGCTGTTTTTT. Its translation is CASSAFRGETGELFF. This chain links TRBV5-1 with TRBJ2-2; 7 nucleotides match TRBD2. CDR3 length: 15 residues. Per germline, CDR1 SGHRS and CDR2 YFSETQ. The V segment lost 4 bases and the J segment 5 bases; nucleotides outside the gene matches: 8.

The chain recombines TRBV7-3 with TRBJ2-7; 8 nucleotides agree with TRBD1. CDR3 length: 13 residues. Trimming cost V 5 bases and J 6 bases; bases outside gene matches: 6. Per germline, CDR1 SGHTA and CDR2 FQGTGA. CDR3 DNA sequence: TGTGCCAGCAGCCCTCAGGGGGCGGGCGAGCAGTACTTC. It codes for CASSPQGAGEQYF.

The chain recombines TRBV11-3 with TRBJ2-7, with 9 bases that match TRBD2. The length of the CDR3 is 15 residues. Germline trimming cut 1 base from V and 2 bases from J; bases unmatched to any gene: 3. CDR1 and CDR2 from the germline V gene are SGHNT and YENEEA. CDR3 sequence reads: CASSLGAGGPYEQYF. In DNA, the CDR3 is TGTGCCAGCAGCTTAGGGGCGGGAGGGCCCTACGAGCAGTACTTC. The whole variable domain, filled in from reference TRBV11-3 and TRBJ2-7, reads EAGVVQSPRYKIIEKKQPVAFWCNPISGHNTLYWYLQNLGQGPELLIRYENEEAVDDSQLPKDRFSAERLKGVDSTLKIQPAELGDSAVYLCASSLGAGGPYEQYFGPGTRLTVT.

The chain combines TRBV18 with TRBJ2-7, with 9 bases that match TRBD2. Germline CDR1 reads KGHSH; CDR2 reads LQKENI. V trimming: 0 bases; J trimming: 7 bases; junction bases outside the gene matches: 7. The CDR3 spans 15 residues. CDR3 DNA sequence: TGTGCCAGCTCACCACCGGGCGGGAGGGCCAGAGAGCAGTACTTC. It codes for CASSPPGGRAREQYF.

The chain is built from TRBV28 and TRBJ2-1; 7 positions match TRBD1. The CDR3 loop spans 16 amino acids. V lost 4 bases, J lost 1 base, and 7 bases stayed unmatched. Germline lookup yields CDR1 MDHEN and CDR2 SYDVKM. CDR3 nucleotides: TGTGCCAGCAGTTCGACAGGGCCCCGTTCCTACAATGAGCAGTTCTTC. Translated, it gives CASSSTGPRSYNEQFF.

This chain links TRBV15 with TRBJ1-4; TRBD1 agrees at 7 bases. Trimming cost V 0 bases and J 4 bases; bases outside gene matches: 5. Germline V gene sequence: CDR1 LNHNV, CDR2 YYDKDF (reference sequence). This CDR3 spans 16 amino acids. The CDR3 reads CATSREYRGDNEKLFF. The CDR3 bases are TGTGCCACCAGCAGAGAATACAGGGGCGATAATGAAAAACTGTTTTTT.

V gene TRBV11-2 combines with J gene TRBJ1-2; D call uncertain. The V and J ends lost 4 bases and 1 base respectively, with 16 bases between them. There are 16 residues in the CDR3. Germline values: CDR1 SGHAT, CDR2 FQNNGV. CDR3 protein: CASSSSVGVYNYGYTF. For the CDR3, the DNA is TGTGCCAGCAGCTCATCCGTCGGGGTTTATAACTATGGCTACACCTTC.

This clone is a singleton in its sample. The rearrangement uses TRBV5-1 and TRBJ2-1; possible D gene TRBD2, 5 bases. CDR1 SGHRS and CDR2 YFSETQ come from the germline V gene. The CDR3 extends over 13 amino acids. The ends were cut back, 0 bases at V and 8 bases at J, with 9 bases in the middle. CDR3: CASSLVGGYEQFF. The CDR3 nucleotides are TGCGCCAGCAGCTTGGTAGGCGGGTATGAGCAGTTCTTC.

This rearrangement joins TRBV7-8 to TRBJ2-1; no definite D call. V was shortened by 4 bases and J by 2 bases, with 6 bases between the two germline ends. Germline V lookup: CDR1 SGHVS, CDR2 FQNEAQ. The CDR3 is made up of 13 amino acids. The CDR3 sequence: CASSSLTYNEQFF. Here the CDR3 DNA reads TGTGCCAGCAGCTCCTTGACCTACAATGAGCAGTTCTTC.

The rearrangement uses TRBV4-1 and TRBJ1-6, with 8 bases matching TRBD1. V lost 1 base and J lost 9; bases outside the gene matches: 5. Germline values: CDR1 MGHRA, CDR2 YSYEKL. This CDR3 has 15 amino acids. The DNA for the CDR3 is TGCGCCAGCAGCCAAGCCGGACAGGGCCTTTCACCCCTCCACTTT. This gives the protein CASSQAGQGLSPLHF.

This chain links TRBV11-2 with TRBJ2-1; TRBD1 aligns across 7 bases. V lost 5 bases and J lost 3; bases outside the gene matches: 13. The length of the CDR3 is 17 residues. From germline, CDR1 is SGHAT and CDR2 FQNNGV. CDR3 nucleotides: TGTGCCAGCAGCGCCATACCCGGGACAGCTTTCTACAATGAGCAGTTCTTC. It codes for CASSAIPGTAFYNEQFF. Looking up the rest from reference TRBV11-2 and TRBJ2-1 gives the full variable domain: EAGVAQSPRYKIIEKRQSVAFWCNPISGHATLYWYQQILGQGPKLLIQFQNNGVVDDSQLPKDRFSAERLKGVDSTLKIQPAKLEDSAVYLCASSAIPGTAFYNEQFFGPGTRLTVL.